The 32 T cell receptor beta chains in this list originate from one sample, sequenced in a study of T cells after yellow fever vaccination. In TCRdb, the 5' RACE reads were re-called with MiXCR into one record per CDR3 protein. The sample lists some 560,000 distinct CDR3 sequences; 15% to 20% were seen once. Sequences were derived from PBMCs, sampled 15 days after the yellow fever booster vaccination. Receptors were obtained from a man aged 25 to 40 who received the YFV17D yellow fever vaccine.

This clonotype was observed a handful of times. The chain has TRBV10-3 and TRBJ1-5; possibly TRBD1 for D (5 bases). V was trimmed by 8 bases and J by 2 bases, leaving 7 bases between them. Germline V gives CDR1 ENHRY, CDR2 SYGVKD. There are 12 residues in the CDR3. The CDR3 nucleotides are TGTGCCATCCAGGGAGGCAATCAGCCCCAGCATTTT. This encodes CAIQGGNQPQHF.

The chain combines TRBV10-1 with TRBJ2-3, with no clear D. Deletions cut 3 bases from V and 7 bases from J, with 14 bases between. Germline CDR1 is WNHNN and CDR2 is SYGVQD (reference sequence). This CDR3 comprises 14 residues. The CDR3 reads CASSDPRTPHTQYF. CDR3 nucleotides: TGCGCCAGCAGTGACCCTCGGACCCCCCATACGCAGTATTTT.

This clonotype was picked up a small number of times. This chain uses TRBV12-3 or TRBV12-4 with TRBJ2-2; D perhaps matches TRBD2 (5 bases). CDR3 length: 14 amino acids. V lost 2 bases and J 5 bases, leaving 9 bases between the germline ends. The DNA of the CDR3 is TGTGCCAGCAGTTTACGGGGAAAGACCGGGGAGCTGTTTTTT. Translated, it gives CASSLRGKTGELFF.

This clonotype was observed a handful of times. The chain has TRBV5-6 and TRBJ2-1; D is uncertain. Germline CDR1 is SGHDT and CDR2 is YYEEEE. CDR3 size: 15 residues. The V gene lost 1 base and the J gene lost 1 base, with 9 bases spanning the gap. CDR3 in amino acids: CASSLWLISYNEQFF. The CDR3 nucleotides are TGTGCCAGCAGCTTGTGGCTTATTTCCTACAATGAGCAGTTCTTC.

This clonotype was counted a few times. V usage is TRBV7-6 and J usage is TRBJ2-2; D unclear. The CDR3 has 13 residues. CDR1 is SGHVS and CDR2 is FNYEAQ in the germline V gene. V was trimmed by 5 bases and J by 4 bases, leaving 8 bases between them. The CDR3 DNA reads as TGTGCCAGCAGCGTCGTGGTCACCGGGGAGCTGTTTTTT. Translating gives CASSVVVTGELFF.

This clonotype was seen a handful of times. The chain employs TRBV10-2 and TRBJ2-7; TRBD1 agrees at 8 bases. Trimming at V came to 2 bases and at J to 5 bases, leaving 8 bases not matched to a gene. The CDR3 is 15 residues long. Germline CDR1 is WSHSY and CDR2 is SAAADI. This chain's CDR3 is CASSEETGARDEQYF. In DNA form, the CDR3 reads TGCGCCAGCAGTGAGGAGACAGGGGCGCGCGACGAGCAGTACTTC.

The table lists this clonotype with a few counts. The CDR3 DNA sequence: TGTGCCAGCAGTGATGGCGGGAGGGCCCCAGATACGCAGTATTTT. Translating it yields CASSDGGRAPDTQYF. The chain carries TRBV2 and TRBJ2-3; 9 positions agree with TRBD2. The germline gives CDR1 SNHLY, CDR2 FYNNEI. This CDR3 is built from 15 residues. V lost 3 bases, J lost 4 bases, and 5 bases stayed unmatched.

The V call is TRBV12-3 or TRBV12-4, the J call TRBJ2-1; 14 bases match TRBD2. CDR3 length: 15 residues. Trimming took 4 bases from V and 9 from J; bases not matched to a gene: 5. CDR3 amino acids: CASSSGLAGAGEQFF. Written as DNA, the CDR3 is TGTGCCAGCAGTTCGGGACTAGCGGGAGCCGGTGAGCAGTTCTTC.

This clonotype was detected a few times. V and J are TRBV5-1 and TRBJ2-7, with 7 bases identical to TRBD1. The J segment lost 4 bases and the V segment lost 4 bases, leaving 8 bases of the junction unmatched. The CDR3 covers 14 residues. Germline CDR1 is SGHRS and CDR2 is YFSETQ. In DNA, the CDR3 is TGCGCCAGCAGCCCCGGGACAGTCGGATACGAGCAGTACTTC. Its protein product is CASSPGTVGYEQYF.

As DNA, the CDR3 is TGTGCCACCAGTGATTCTGTGGGTGAGCAGTTCTTC. As protein: CATSDSVGEQFF. The gene calls are TRBV24-1 and TRBJ2-1, with no clear D. V lost 2 bases and J lost 9, with 7 bases in between. The CDR3 totals 12 residues. CDR1 and CDR2 from the germline V gene are KGHDR and SFDVKD.

This clonotype was observed a few times. The genes are TRBV6-1 and TRBJ2-7, with 9 nucleotides matching TRBD1. The V gene end was trimmed by 6 bases and the J gene end by 7 bases; junction bases not matched to a gene: 10. The CDR3 is made up of 14 amino acids. CDR1 is MNHNS and CDR2 is SASEGT in the germline V gene. The CDR3 region is CASRMGTGRVEQYF. DNA for the CDR3: TGTGCCAGCAGAATGGGGACAGGGCGAGTTGAGCAGTACTTC.

This rearrangement joins TRBV6-2 or TRBV6-3 to TRBJ2-1; 14 bases line up with TRBD2. CDR3 size: 15 residues. The germline V gene has CDR1 MNHEY and CDR2 SVGEGT. The V segment lost 5 bases and the J segment 9 bases; nucleotides outside the gene matches: 6. The CDR3 is CASSPTSGRVVEQFF. For the CDR3, the DNA is TGTGCCAGCAGTCCGACTAGCGGGAGGGTCGTTGAGCAGTTCTTC.

This clonotype was counted between two and nine times. The V and J genes are TRBV6-6 and TRBJ2-3; no firm D call. Deletions cut 5 bases from V and 4 bases from J, with 7 bases between. CDR1 MNHNY and CDR2 SVGAGI come from the germline V gene (reference sequence). The CDR3 covers 12 residues. The DNA for the CDR3 is TGTGCCAGCAGTAGTCCCTCAGATACGCAGTATTTT. It codes for CASSSPSDTQYF.

This clonotype was counted between two and nine times. V gene TRBV20-1 combines with J gene TRBJ2-7; TRBD2 agrees at 12 bases. The germline gives CDR1 DFQATT, CDR2 SNEGSKA (reference sequence). V dropped 6 bases and J dropped 5; count of bases not matched to a gene: 14. CDR3 length: 16 amino acids. The CDR3 DNA reads TGCAGTGCCACCCGACTAGCGGGAGCGATTGTGGACGAGCAGTACTTC. As protein: CSATRLAGAIVDEQYF.

CDR3 amino acids: CASSSPDEQYF. The CDR3 DNA follows: TGTGCCAGCAGCTCGCCCGACGAGCAGTACTTC. The chain joins TRBV7-9 to TRBJ2-7; D is undetermined. Trimming cost V 4 bases and J 5 bases, with 6 bases left between them. Germline V CDR1 and CDR2: SEHNR, FQNEAQ (reference sequence). This CDR3 is built from 11 residues.

The rearrangement joins TRBV12-3 or TRBV12-4 to TRBJ2-3; D is ambiguous. V lost 5 bases to trimming and J lost 4 bases, with 16 bases between them. This CDR3 region has 15 residues. The CDR3 reads CASSPAGAYADTQYF. The CDR3 nucleotides read TGTGCCAGCAGTCCGGCCGGTGCCTACGCAGATACGCAGTATTTT.

Here the CDR3 DNA reads TGTGCCAGCAGATCGGGAGTCCCGGTGGATGAGCAGTTCTTC. Residues: CASRSGVPVDEQFF. J is TRBJ2-1 and V is TRBV12-3 or TRBV12-4; maybe TRBD2 (6 bases). This CDR3 has 14 amino acids. The ends were cut back, 6 bases at V and 8 bases at J, with 17 bases in the middle.

This clonotype was recorded only once. V usage is TRBV10-3 and J usage is TRBJ2-7, with 9 bases identical to TRBD2. The CDR3 consists of 14 residues. In germline, CDR1 is ENHRY, CDR2 SYGVKD. With 4 bases clipped from V and 4 bases from J, the junction kept 5 bases outside the gene matches. CDR3 loop: CAISGGTSSYEQYF. As DNA, the CDR3 is TGTGCCATCAGTGGGGGGACTAGCAGTTACGAGCAGTACTTC.

In its sample, this clonotype was seen a few times. The V call is TRBV28, the J call TRBJ2-3, with D hard to call. Trimming took off 3 bases at V and 7 bases at J, with 5 bases between the two ends. Germline values: CDR1 MDHEN, CDR2 SYDVKM. This CDR3 spans 11 amino acids. CDR3: CASSFENTQYF. CDR3 sequence (DNA): TGTGCCAGCAGTTTTGAGAATACGCAGTATTTT.

The chain is built from TRBV15 and TRBJ2-7; 8 bases align to TRBD2. The germline V gene encodes CDR1 LNHNV and CDR2 YYDKDF (reference sequence). The trim removed 3 bases at V and 2 bases at J, leaving 6 bases unmatched. The CDR3 contains 15 residues. The CDR3 region has the DNA TGTGCCACCAGCAGCATTGGTAGCGGGGCCTACGAGCAGTACTTC. Translated, it gives CATSSIGSGAYEQYF.

CDR3 in amino acids: CSANPTRGGSYETQYF. DNA for the CDR3: TGCAGTGCCAACCCCACCCGGGGGGGCTCATATGAGACCCAGTACTTC. The chain links TRBV20-1 to TRBJ2-5; 8 bases are shared with TRBD2. V lost 6 bases and J lost 5; bases outside the gene matches: 17. The CDR3 covers 16 residues. Per the germline V gene, CDR1 is DFQATT and CDR2 is SNEGSKA (reference sequence).

The chain recombines TRBV12-3 or TRBV12-4 with TRBJ2-2; possible D gene TRBD1, 6 bases. The ends were cut back, 5 bases at V and 6 bases at J, with 10 bases in the middle. CDR3 length: 13 amino acids. CDR3 DNA: TGTGCCAGCAGTCGGGACATCCCCGGGGAGCTGTTTTTT. It encodes CASSRDIPGELFF.

This chain connects TRBV12-2 to TRBJ2-7; the D call TRBD1 from the table was never checked on the DNA. TRBV12-2 is assigned pseudogene status. CDR3 length equals 15 residues. CDR3 sequence: CASRLDSRDGYEQYF. In DNA, the CDR3 is TGTGCAAGTCGCTTAGACTCCCGGGACGGTTACGAGCAGTACTTC.

The V call is TRBV6-2 or TRBV6-3, the J call TRBJ2-7, with 10 bases aligning to TRBD2. Germline V gene sequence: CDR1 MNHEY, CDR2 SVGEGT. CDR3 length: 14 amino acids. Trimming cost V 6 bases and J 5 bases; bases outside gene matches: 7. CDR3 sequence: CASRKGLAYDEQYF. Written as DNA, the CDR3 is TGTGCCAGCAGAAAGGGACTAGCGTACGACGAGCAGTACTTC.

In its sample, this clonotype was seen a few times. This chain connects TRBV5-1 to TRBJ2-7; tentatively, D is TRBD1 (6 bases). There are 13 residues in the CDR3. V lost 2 bases, J lost 6 bases, and 12 bases lay in between. The V gene's germline CDR1 is SGHRS and CDR2 YFSETQ. The CDR3 protein is CASSFGRGREQYF. The CDR3 DNA reads TGCGCCAGCAGCTTTGGCAGGGGACGCGAGCAGTACTTC.

A few counts support this clonotype. The CDR3 sequence is CASSTTITGELFF. The CDR3 coding sequence is TGTGCCAGTAGCACAACCATCACCGGGGAGCTGTTTTTT. The chain combines TRBV19 with TRBJ2-2; D remains ambiguous. V shed 6 bases and J shed 4 bases, with 9 bases lying between them. Germline loops: CDR1 LNHDA, CDR2 SQIVND (reference sequence). The CDR3 length is 13 residues.

The chain recombines TRBV5-1 with TRBJ2-1; 11 nucleotides agree with TRBD2. Germline CDR1 and CDR2: SGHRS and YFSETQ. Trimming took 4 bases from V and 0 from J; bases not matched to a gene: 9. The CDR3 extends over 18 amino acids. The DNA of the CDR3 is TGCGCCAGCAGCACCGGACTAGCGGGTGAGATCTCCTACAATGAGCAGTTCTTC. Translating it yields CASSTGLAGEISYNEQFF.

This chain connects TRBV29-1 to TRBJ2-7; 7 positions match TRBD1. The CDR3 spans 14 residues. J was trimmed by 2 bases and V by 4 bases; bases with no gene match: 8. Per germline, CDR1 SQVTM and CDR2 ANQGSEA. For the CDR3, the DNA is TGCAGCGTTGCAAGAGGGGACAGAACCTACGAGCAGTACTTC. As protein: CSVARGDRTYEQYF.

This sequence joins TRBV30 and TRBJ2-5; 7 bases agree with TRBD1. CDR3 length equals 14 residues. Germline values: CDR1 GTSNPN, CDR2 SVGIG (reference sequence). V was pared by 0 bases and J by 2 bases, with 3 bases of the junction left unmatched. The CDR3 nucleotides are TGTGCCTGGAGTGTAGTCAGGGGGCAAGAGACCCAGTACTTC. As protein: CAWSVVRGQETQYF.

The J gene is TRBJ2-6, the V gene TRBV11-1; 12 bases are a match to TRBD1. J lost 0 bases, V lost 4 bases, and 4 bases had no gene match. This CDR3 region has 18 residues. Looked up from germline, CDR1 is SGHAT and CDR2 is FQDESV (reference sequence). CDR3 loop: CASSSGTGGFSGANVLTF. DNA for the CDR3: TGTGCCAGCAGCTCCGGGACAGGGGGCTTCTCTGGGGCCAACGTCCTGACTTTC.

In its sample, this clonotype was seen many times. The chain uses TRBV12-3 or TRBV12-4 and TRBJ2-7, with TRBD1 as a possible D gene (5 bases). V dropped 1 base and J dropped 5 bases, with 18 bases sitting between them. This CDR3 is built from 16 residues. CDR3 coding DNA: TGTGCCAGCAGTTTAGATGGGGCGCATCGGATCAACGAGCAGTACTTC. It yields the protein CASSLDGAHRINEQYF.

This sequence joins TRBV5-6 and TRBJ2-4; tentative D call: TRBD2 (6 bases). The length of the CDR3 is 14 residues. Trimming shortened V by 4 bases and J by 7 bases, and 15 bases separated the two germline ends. Germline loops: CDR1 SGHDT, CDR2 YYEEEE. This CDR3 is CASSQRLGANIQYF. The CDR3 nucleotides read TGTGCCAGCAGCCAAAGACTAGGGGCCAACATTCAGTACTTC.